This T cell receptor (beta chain) stems from a study of PD-1 blockade in classical Hodgkin lymphoma (TCRdb year 2020). As for the study more broadly: Nivolumab dosing was 3 mg/kg intravenously every 2 weeks, continuing until either disease progression or unacceptable toxicity. To define a peripheral blood immune signature of response to PD-1 blockade in classical Hodgkin lymphoma, the study combined TCR beta sequencing with CyTOF.

With respect to this clone: Its antigen is unknown. It has no much larger one-base neighbor in the sample; base qualities were not kept.

On the study overall, not on this receptor specifically: The study was restricted to a single clinical trial cohort, and the causes of repertoire differences, possibly disease activity or prior therapy, were left undefined. A significant rise by C4D1 was seen in CD4+ but not CD8+ TCR diversity (p=0.0027 vs p=0.16), with the rise being most apparent in complete responders (p=0.02). Baseline diversity similar to that of newly diagnosed patients was observed in trial patients achieving complete response, whereas significantly lower diversity was observed in partial responders and progressors. Newly diagnosed patients were reported to have lower baseline TCR diversity than healthy donors, and relapsed/refractory patients were reported to have lower baseline TCR diversity still. Diversity was lower in patients who began nivolumab less than 1 year after ASCT, so these patients were left out of later analyses to avoid confounding by immune reconstitution.

CDR1 and CDR2 are read off the germline V gene as SGHTA and FQGNSA. The CDR3 goes from the cysteine to the phenylalanine over 14 residues. Left in the record is the CDR3 DNA by itself, 42 bases read in frame from the first base. Trimming leaves V shorter by 5 bases and J shorter by 4 bases, with the junction holding 4 bases beyond the gene matches. The time point tag for this specimen amounts to: cycle 1 day 1 (C1D1), immediately before nivolumab initiation. Relapse after autologous stem cell transplantation had occurred in all trial patients, and cohorts A, B and C were distinguished by prior brentuximab vedotin exposure. The trial cohort comprised some 60 patients with relapsed/refractory classical Hodgkin lymphoma whose best overall responses were complete response, partial response or progressive disease. Trial patients were treated with single-agent nivolumab in the multi-cohort phase II CheckMate 205 trial. Best overall response was determined by an independent review committee according to the 2007 International Working Group response criteria. Trial PBMCs were obtained immediately prior to nivolumab initiation (C1D1) and on therapy at cycle 2 day 1 and cycle 4 day 1. After peripheral blood was drawn into 8 mL Vacutainer Cell Preparation Tubes, PBMCs were isolated by centrifugation and then cryopreserved.

Genomic DNA was isolated using the Qiagen DNeasy kit from unsorted PBMCs as well as from negatively selected CD4+ and CD8+ fractions. TCR beta CDR3 regions were subjected to amplification by immunoSEQ multiplex PCR with primers that anneal to V and J segments. A synthetic immune receptor repertoire was used to minimize amplification bias, and any remaining bias was removed computationally after sequencing. The authors' analysis ran thus. Custom Python scripts were used to quantify repertoire diversity as the Shannon entropy index. Unsorted, CD4+ and CD8+ repertoires were analyzed separately, except for combined analyses in which CD4+ and CD8+ sequences were merged in silico. A clone counted as expanded when the clone's frequency after treatment rose at least 2-fold relative to C1D1, and clones undetected at baseline were given a pseudocount of 0.5. Clones with 0 or 1 copy at C1D1 were defined as singleton clones, while clones with 2 or more copies were defined as non-singleton clones. Clones expanded in unsorted samples were assigned a CD4+, CD8+ or unknown annotation through matching of protein sequences in sorted samples from the same patient. Wilcoxon tests were applied to paired samples to test diversity changes from C1D1 to C4D1. In its TCRdb copy, this immuneACCESS table keeps in-frame sequences only and misses some clones. Where compared with another copy, unresolved V genes explain less than half of these, and the others have no known cause. V and J calls and clone size are those listed in that table; D and trimming were worked out from the DNA. For this sample there are 50,000 to 75,000 clones; around 88% appear just once. About an eighth of the sample lies in the top ten.

The chain links TRBV7-2 with TRBJ2-7; 11 nucleotides in the junction match TRBD2. The receptor comes from a human donor with classical Hodgkin lymphoma. This sample comprised peripheral blood mononuclear cells (PBMCs), obtained at baseline. The sequenced DNA is TGTGCCAGCAGCCCAACTAGCGGGGGTTACGAGCAGTACTTC. It is translated as CASSPTSGGYEQYF.